This passage covers 16 T cell receptor beta chains from one sample sequenced in a study of blood T cell repertoires in COVID-19. Only in-frame clones appear in the TCRdb table, and some are missing; sequencing was by immunoSEQ multiplex PCR. The profile covers approximately 210,000 clones, with 82% appearing a single time and 3% to 4% taken by the ten largest. Sequencing input: PBMCs or T cells enriched from blood (not recorded which). All receptors come from a woman aged 55-69 years who had recovered from COVID-19.

This chain links TRBV12-5 with TRBJ1-5, with unresolved D. CDR1 and CDR2 (germline): LGHNT, FRNRAP. Trimming stripped 7 bases from V and 3 bases from J, with 13 bases between. The CDR3 runs to 14 residues. The CDR3 bases are TGTGCTAGTGCCTGGGCGGGGATCAATCAGCCCCAGCATTTT. Translation: CASAWAGINQPQHF. Filled out from reference TRBV12-5 and TRBJ1-5, the complete variable domain reads DARVTQTPRHKVTEMGQEVTMRCQPILGHNTVFWYRQTMMQGLELLAYFRNRAPLDDSGMPKDRFSAEMPDATLATLKIQPSEPRDSAVYFCASAWAGINQPQHFGDGTRLSIL.

This clone was counted between two and nine times. V is TRBV7-9 and J is TRBJ1-2, with a weak D call TRBD1 (6 bases). Germline CDR1 reads SEHNR; CDR2 reads FQNEAQ (reference sequence). The CDR3 covers 14 residues. V was shortened by 5 bases and J by 6 bases, with 16 bases between the two germline ends. The CDR3 DNA is TGTGCCAGCAGCCCTGACAGGACCCCGGATGGCTACACCTTC. Protein: CASSPDRTPDGYTF.

The V gene is TRBV7-9, the J gene TRBJ1-4; D remains unclear. Trimming cost V 4 bases and J 10 bases, with 16 bases left between them. The germline CDR1 and CDR2 sequences are SEHNR and FQNEAQ (reference sequence). The CDR3 runs to 14 residues. CDR3 nucleotides: TGTGCCAGCAGCTCGGACGTCCGAGAGGGAAAACTGTTTTTT. Translated, it gives CASSSDVREGKLFF.

Comments on this clone: The same CDR3 also results from other DNA sequences found in this sample. CDR3: CASSLDRGRGEKLFF. CDR3 DNA sequence: TGTGCCAGCAGCTTAGACAGGGGACGAGGGGAAAAACTGTTTTTT. The V call is TRBV11-2, the J call TRBJ1-4, with D possibly matching TRBD1 (6 bases). Deletions cut 0 bases from V and 8 bases from J, with 13 bases between. Germline V lookup: CDR1 SGHAT, CDR2 FQNNGV. The CDR3 has 15 residues. Together with reference TRBV11-2 and TRBJ1-4, the CDR3 gives the full variable domain: EAGVAQSPRYKIIEKRQSVAFWCNPISGHATLYWYQQILGQGPKLLIQFQNNGVVDDSQLPKDRFSAERLKGVDSTLKIQPAKLEDSAVYLCASSLDRGRGEKLFFGSGTQLSVL.

The chain links TRBV6-5 to TRBJ1-3; possible D gene TRBD1, 6 bases. In germline, CDR1 is MNHEY, CDR2 SVGAGI. There are 15 residues in the CDR3. V dropped 3 bases and J dropped 0 bases, with 9 bases sitting between them. CDR3 sequence (DNA): TGTGCCAGCAGTTATAGGGGGTTCTCTGGAAACACCATATATTTT. It encodes CASSYRGFSGNTIYF.

This clone was counted a single time. The rearrangement uses TRBV5-4 and TRBJ1-1, with D unclear. V was shortened by 5 bases and J by 1 base, with 12 bases between the two germline ends. This CDR3 contains 14 residues. Germline V lookup: CDR1 SGHNT, CDR2 YYREEE (reference sequence). The DNA for the CDR3 is TGTGCCAGCAGTTTCCGGTCCTGGAACACTGAAGCTTTCTTT. Amino acid sequence: CASSFRSWNTEAFF.

The count of this clone is one. The chain is built from TRBV5-1 and TRBJ2-2; D possibly corresponds to TRBD2 (6 bases). The CDR3 totals 15 residues. Trimming pared 2 bases from V and 2 bases from J, leaving 10 bases between. Germline V gene data show CDR1 as SGHRS and CDR2 as YFSETQ. As DNA, the CDR3 is TGCGCCAGCAGCTTTTGGGACTTCAACACCGGGGAGCTGTTTTTT. Translated: CASSFWDFNTGELFF.

This chain links TRBV5-1 with TRBJ2-5; TRBD2 might be the D (6 bases). The CDR3 is 15 amino acids. V shed 4 bases and J shed 5 bases, with 18 bases lying between them. Germline V gene sequence: CDR1 SGHRS, CDR2 YFSETQ. The CDR3 region is CASSPWTFGGETQYF. The CDR3 DNA reads as TGCGCCAGCAGCCCTTGGACGTTTGGAGGGGAGACCCAGTACTTC.

CDR3 coding DNA: TGTGCCAGCAGCCAAGTTTTATGGACTAGCGGTTCTTACACCGGGGAGCTGTTTTTT. Translating it yields CASSQVLWTSGSYTGELFF. V and J are TRBV4-2 and TRBJ2-2, with 10 bases lining up with TRBD2. CDR1 and CDR2 from the germline V gene are LGHNA and YNFKEQ. V lost 1 base, J lost 3 bases, and 11 bases stayed unmatched. The CDR3 has 19 residues.

This clone came up once. This rearrangement joins TRBV25-1 to TRBJ2-7; D possibly corresponds to TRBD2 (5 bases). Germline V gene lookup returns CDR1 MGHDK and CDR2 SYGVNS. With 6 bases removed from V and 3 bases from J, the gap between germline ends came to 9 bases. The CDR3 runs to 12 residues. The CDR3 is CASSRGLYEQYF. CDR3 in DNA: TGTGCCAGCAGCCGTGGACTCTACGAGCAGTACTTC.

This rearrangement joins TRBV19 to TRBJ1-5; 7 nucleotides agree with TRBD1. Trimming at V came to 5 bases and at J to 4 bases, leaving 8 bases not matched to a gene. The CDR3 length is 15 residues. CDR1 is LNHDA, CDR2 SQIVND, per germline (reference sequence). The CDR3 reads CASSQGQYVNQPQHF. DNA of the CDR3: TGTGCCAGTAGTCAGGGACAGTACGTGAATCAGCCCCAGCATTTT.

The chain links TRBV3-1 (or the pseudogene TRBV3-2) to TRBJ1-1; TRBD1 aligns across 8 bases. The V gene's germline CDR1 is LGHDT and CDR2 YNNKEL (reference sequence). This CDR3 comprises 11 residues. V shed 5 bases, J shed 7 bases, and the junction held 0 bases outside the gene matches. The CDR3 loop is CASSGQGEAFF. The DNA of the CDR3 is TGTGCCAGCAGCGGACAGGGTGAAGCTTTCTTT.

The J gene is TRBJ2-7, the V gene TRBV9, with 8 nucleotides matching TRBD1. With 3 bases clipped from V and 1 base from J, the junction kept 6 bases outside the gene matches. Germline-derived CDR1 and CDR2 are SGDLS and YYNGEE. The CDR3 runs 15 residues. CDR3 sequence (DNA): TGTGCCAGCAGCGCCACAGGGGGGATTTCCTACGAGCAGTACTTC. It is translated as CASSATGGISYEQYF. Together with reference TRBV9 and TRBJ2-7, the CDR3 gives the full variable domain: DSGVTQTPKHLITATGQRVTLRCSPRSGDLSVYWYQQSLDQGLQFLIQYYNGEERAKGNILERFSAQQFPDLHSELNLSSLELGDSALYFCASSATGGISYEQYFGPGTRLTVT.

The V call is TRBV6-6, the J call TRBJ2-3; TRBD1 matches at 8 bases. V lost 5 bases, J lost 2 bases, and 6 bases stayed unmatched. The germline V gene has CDR1 MNHNY and CDR2 SVGAGI (reference sequence). This CDR3 is built from 15 residues. The CDR3 DNA is TGTGCCAGCAGTCACGGACAGGGAGTCACAGATACGCAGTATTTT. It is translated as CASSHGQGVTDTQYF.

The V call is TRBV7-2, the J call TRBJ1-2; the match to TRBD1 covers 9 bases. The germline V gene has CDR1 SGHTA and CDR2 FQGNSA. The CDR3 totals 17 residues. V dropped 5 bases and J dropped 6; count of bases not matched to a gene: 16. The CDR3 coding sequence is TGTGCCAGCAGCCTAGTAGCCGGGACAGGGCTTCGGAATGGCTACACCTTC. Translation gives CASSLVAGTGLRNGYTF.

This chain links TRBV12-3 or TRBV12-4 with TRBJ2-1; D remains unclear. This CDR3 has 12 amino acids. V gave up 7 bases and J gave up 5 bases, with 9 bases separating them. The CDR3 DNA sequence: TGTGCCAGCACCCGGAGCAACAATGAGCAGTTCTTC. It specifies CASTRSNNEQFF.